Shown below are 24 T cell receptor beta chains from a single sample sequenced in a study of blood T cell repertoires in COVID-19. Data came from immunoSEQ multiplex PCR; TCRdb stores just in-frame clones and leaves some out. In the table there are roughly 230,000 clones, roughly 89% of which are singletons. Source material: peripheral blood. Receptors were obtained from a woman aged 40 to 49 who had recovered from COVID-19.

This chain's CDR3 is CASSSTSGAHTGELFF. CDR3 nucleotides: TGTGCCAGCAGCTCGACTAGCGGGGCGCACACCGGGGAGCTGTTTTTT. The chain uses TRBV7-9 and TRBJ2-2, with 11 bases lining up with TRBD2. The CDR3 is 16 residues long. In germline, CDR1 is SEHNR, CDR2 FQNEAQ (reference sequence). J lost 3 bases, V lost 4 bases, and 4 bases had no gene match.

The genes are TRBV24-1 and TRBJ2-6; tentative D call: TRBD1 (7 bases). There are 14 residues in the CDR3. Germline V lookup: CDR1 KGHDR, CDR2 SFDVKD. Trimming shortened V by 11 bases and J by 0 bases, and 10 bases separated the two germline ends. The CDR3: CAIQGGSGANVLTF. The CDR3 DNA reads as TGTGCCATCCAGGGGGGCTCTGGGGCCAACGTCCTGACTTTC.

V and J are TRBV2 and TRBJ2-5; 8 bases align to TRBD1. V dropped 8 bases and J dropped 7; count of bases not matched to a gene: 6. The CDR3 loop spans 12 amino acids. The V gene's germline CDR1 is SNHLY and CDR2 FYNNEI. CDR3 amino acids: CASGQGKGTQYF. The DNA for the CDR3 is TGTGCCAGCGGACAGGGTAAAGGGACCCAGTACTTC.

The genes are TRBV6-1 and TRBJ1-1, with D hard to call. V was pared by 3 bases and J by 1 base, with 6 bases between. Looked up from germline, CDR1 is MNHNS and CDR2 is SASEGT. The CDR3 spans 13 residues. CDR3 sequence: CASSDNWNTEAFF. CDR3 DNA: TGTGCCAGCAGTGATAACTGGAACACTGAAGCTTTCTTT.

The CDR3 DNA reads as TGTGCCAGCAGCTTGAGCCGACTAGCGGGGGAAGAGCAGTTCTTC. As protein: CASSLSRLAGEEQFF. V usage is TRBV5-4 and J usage is TRBJ2-1; 12 bases are a match to TRBD2. Germline loops: CDR1 SGHNT, CDR2 YYREEE (reference sequence). There are 15 residues in the CDR3. After removal of 1 base from V and 10 bases from J, the junction contained 6 bases not matched to a gene.

In this sample, this clone turned up a few times. V is TRBV7-9 and J is TRBJ1-1, with 7 positions matching TRBD1. CDR1 SEHNR and CDR2 FQNEAQ come from the germline V gene (reference sequence). Trimming removed 3 bases from V and 2 bases from J; junction bases left unmatched: 3. The CDR3 extends over 14 amino acids. For the CDR3, the DNA is TGTGCCAGCAGCTTTTGGGACAGCAACACTGAAGCTTTCTTT. It encodes CASSFWDSNTEAFF.

The V call is TRBV4-1, the J call TRBJ2-3; 12 nucleotides agree with TRBD2. The CDR3 extends over 17 amino acids. J gave up 2 bases and V 1 base, and 4 bases lay outside the gene matches. Germline V lookup: CDR1 MGHRA, CDR2 YSYEKL. The chain's CDR3 is CASSQGRLAGATDTQYF. In DNA, the CDR3 is TGCGCCAGCAGCCAAGGTAGACTAGCGGGGGCCACAGATACGCAGTATTTT.

The V call is TRBV7-8, the J call TRBJ2-5, with TRBD1 matching 7 bases. The V gene's germline CDR1 is SGHVS and CDR2 FQNEAQ. The length of the CDR3 is 13 residues. Trimming cost V 5 bases and J 3 bases; bases outside gene matches: 3. CDR3 loop: CASSTGTEETQYF. DNA for the CDR3: TGTGCCAGCAGCACCGGGACAGAAGAGACCCAGTACTTC.

The rearrangement uses TRBV7-9 and TRBJ2-7; the D is unclear. This CDR3 is 16 amino acids long. In germline, CDR1 is SEHNR, CDR2 FQNEAQ (reference sequence). V was clipped by 2 bases and J by 1 base, with 15 bases between them. CDR3 loop: CASSLSEGGPSYEQYF. CDR3 bases: TGTGCCAGCAGCTTATCCGAAGGCGGTCCTTCCTACGAGCAGTACTTC.

V gene TRBV2 combines with J gene TRBJ2-5; 9 nucleotides line up with TRBD1. The V gene's germline CDR1 is SNHLY and CDR2 FYNNEI. CDR3 length: 15 amino acids. J was trimmed by 1 base and V by 6 bases; bases with no gene match: 6. The CDR3 DNA reads TGTGCCAGCAGGAGGGACAGGGTGGCCCAAGAGACCCAGTACTTC. Its translation: CASRRDRVAQETQYF.

The V call is TRBV2, the J call TRBJ2-7; 7 nucleotides agree with TRBD1. The CDR3 length is 15 residues. Trimming took 7 bases from V and 1 from J; bases not matched to a gene: 10. The V gene's germline CDR1 is SNHLY and CDR2 FYNNEI. This CDR3 reads CASTLDRDVSYEQYF. CDR3 in DNA: TGTGCCAGCACATTAGACAGGGACGTATCCTACGAGCAGTACTTC. Drawing the rest from reference TRBV2 and TRBJ2-7, the complete variable domain is EPEVTQTPSHQVTQMGQEVILRCVPISNHLYFYWYRQILGQKVEFLVSFYNNEISEKSEIFDDQFSVERPDGSNFTLKIRSTKLEDSAMYFCASTLDRDVSYEQYFGPGTRLTVT.

The chain uses TRBV18 and TRBJ1-4, with no clear D. This CDR3 is 16 amino acids long. Germline values: CDR1 KGHSH, CDR2 LQKENI. Trimming left V 1 base short and J 3 bases short, with 12 bases between. In DNA, the CDR3 is TGTGCCAGCTCACCACTTCGGGCGGGAGCTAATGAAAAACTGTTTTTT. Translated, it gives CASSPLRAGANEKLFF.

V usage is TRBV24-1 and J usage is TRBJ2-2; no clear D. V gave up 1 base and J gave up 6 bases, with 14 bases separating them. CDR1 is KGHDR, CDR2 SFDVKD, per germline. This CDR3 region has 16 residues. As DNA, the CDR3 is TGTGCCACCAGTGATTTACAATCAGTTGGTCCCGGGGAGCTGTTTTTT. It specifies CATSDLQSVGPGELFF.

The V and J genes are TRBV18 and TRBJ1-5; 11 bases match TRBD1. Germline values: CDR1 KGHSH, CDR2 LQKENI. The V segment lost 1 base and the J segment 5 bases; nucleotides outside the gene matches: 4. The CDR3 runs to 16 residues. The CDR3 spells CASSPLRTGGDQPQHF. CDR3 in DNA: TGTGCCAGCTCACCACTACGGACAGGGGGCGATCAGCCCCAGCATTTT.

V and J are TRBV18 and TRBJ2-3; tentatively, D is TRBD1 (6 bases). The length of the CDR3 is 16 residues. Germline CDR1 is KGHSH and CDR2 is LQKENI. Trimming took 2 bases from V and 2 from J, leaving 14 bases between them. CDR3 sequence: CASSPKIQGNTDTQYF. CDR3 in DNA: TGTGCCAGCTCACCAAAAATCCAGGGGAACACAGATACGCAGTATTTT. The complete variable domain, with remaining parts taken from reference TRBV18 and TRBJ2-3, reads NAGVMQNPRHLVRRRGQEARLRCSPMKGHSHVYWYRQLPEEGLKFMVYLQKENIIDESGMPKERFSAEFPKEGPSILRIQQVVRGDSAAYFCASSPKIQGNTDTQYFGPGTRLTVL.

The chain links TRBV5-4 to TRBJ2-2, with D perhaps TRBD1 (6 bases). Between the trimmed V and J ends, which lost 7 bases and 5 bases, there was a span of 18 bases. Germline CDR1 reads SGHNT; CDR2 reads YYREEE (reference sequence). The CDR3 sequence is 15 residues long. The CDR3 spells CASQTTGSRTGELFF. The CDR3, as DNA: TGTGCCAGCCAAACCACAGGGTCGAGGACCGGGGAGCTGTTTTTT.

On this clone: Additional DNA sequences in this sample encode the identical CDR3. This chain joins TRBV5-1 and TRBJ2-7; possible D gene TRBD2, 5 bases. The CDR3 is 14 amino acids. Germline V gene lookup returns CDR1 SGHRS and CDR2 YFSETQ. The germline V and J ends were trimmed by 3 bases and 0 bases, with 10 bases remaining between them. The CDR3 DNA reads as TGCGCCAGCAGCTCCTCCGGAGGCTCCTACGAGCAGTACTTC. Translated: CASSSSGGSYEQYF.

In the case of this clone: Distinct nucleotide sequences in the sample also encode this CDR3. This rearrangement joins TRBV3-1 (or the pseudogene TRBV3-2) to TRBJ2-5; 12 bases line up with TRBD2. Trimming took 5 bases from V and 2 from J; bases not matched to a gene: 0. This CDR3 comprises 14 residues. Germline values: CDR1 LGHDT, CDR2 YNNKEL (reference sequence). The CDR3 loop is CASSGTSGQETQYF. The CDR3 DNA reads as TGTGCCAGCAGCGGGACTAGCGGGCAAGAGACCCAGTACTTC.

This rearrangement joins TRBV6-5 to TRBJ2-7, with D maybe TRBD2 (6 bases). V lost 7 bases and J 2 bases, leaving 15 bases between the germline ends. The CDR3 has 14 residues. Looked up from germline, CDR1 is MNHEY and CDR2 is SVGAGI. The CDR3 DNA follows: TGTGCCAGCACCAACGGGGGAAGTCCCTACGAGCAGTACTTC. Translating gives CASTNGGSPYEQYF.

This chain joins TRBV5-4 and TRBJ2-7; perhaps TRBD1 as D (6 bases). This CDR3 is built from 13 residues. In germline, CDR1 is SGHNT, CDR2 YYREEE (reference sequence). V lost 0 bases to trimming and J lost 7 bases, with 11 bases between them. CDR3 in amino acids: CASSLDRVGEQYF. The CDR3 nucleotides read TGTGCCAGCAGCTTGGACAGGGTCGGGGAGCAGTACTTC. Full variable domain (missing parts from reference TRBV5-4 and TRBJ2-7): ETGVTQSPTHLIKTRGQQVTLRCSSQSGHNTVSWYQQALGQGPQFIFQYYREEENGRGNFPPRFSGLQFPNYSSELNVNALELDDSALYLCASSLDRVGEQYFGPGTRLTVT.

V is TRBV2 and J is TRBJ2-1; 9 nucleotides agree with TRBD1. V shed 4 bases, J shed 9 bases, and the junction held 13 bases outside the gene matches. CDR1 SNHLY and CDR2 FYNNEI come from the germline V gene. CDR3 length equals 16 residues. CDR3 in amino acids: CASSGLGTGTSVEQFF. In DNA, the CDR3 is TGTGCCAGCAGTGGCCTCGGGACAGGGACGTCCGTTGAGCAGTTCTTC.

The gene calls are TRBV12-3 or TRBV12-4 and TRBJ2-1; 7 bases are shared with TRBD1. This CDR3 region has 13 residues. V was pared by 7 bases and J by 4 bases, with 4 bases of the junction left unmatched. This CDR3 reads CASNTGVYNEQFF. CDR3 coding DNA: TGTGCCAGCAACACAGGGGTTTACAATGAGCAGTTCTTC.

The chain joins TRBV10-1 to TRBJ1-2; D uncertain. Trimming removed 2 bases from V and 0 bases from J, with 7 bases in between. The CDR3 spans 14 residues. Germline V gene sequence: CDR1 WNHNN, CDR2 SYGVQD (reference sequence). DNA for the CDR3: TGCGCCAGCAGTGAGAGCGGGACTAACTATGGCTACACCTTC. Residues: CASSESGTNYGYTF.

V is TRBV7-9 and J is TRBJ1-5, with D perhaps TRBD1 (6 bases). This CDR3 has 15 amino acids. Germline V CDR1 and CDR2: SEHNR, FQNEAQ (reference sequence). V was clipped by 4 bases and J by 2 bases, with 12 bases between them. The DNA of the CDR3 is TGTGCCAGCAGCTCTCAGGGGTCGGGCAATCAGCCCCAGCATTTT. Protein product: CASSSQGSGNQPQHF.